The sequence of this TCR beta chain was determined in a study of patients and donors after allogeneic stem cell transplantation. Using its own MiXCR run on the RT-PCR reads, TCRdb lists one record per CDR3 protein. The sample shows more than 850,000 distinct CDR3 sequences, 18% of them seen only once. V lost 5 bases, J lost 4 bases, and 6 bases stayed unmatched. The CDR3 loop spans 14 amino acids. CDR1 and CDR2 (germline): LGHNA, YNFKEQ. The sample was blood, either unsorted or a sorted T cell fraction (not recorded which). The chain has TRBV4-2 and TRBJ2-3; 7 bases match TRBD1. The sequence came from a human donor who was either an allogeneic HSCT recipient or a stem cell or donor lymphocyte infusion donor (not recorded which). It is not recorded whose cells these are; they may come from a transplant donor. CDR3 protein: CASSEQGKADTQYF. CDR3 in DNA: TGTGCCAGCAGCGAACAGGGGAAGGCAGATACGCAGTATTTT.